These 24 T cell receptor beta chains were sequenced from one sample in a study of a mutant IDH1 vaccine in newly diagnosed glioma. These TCRs' antigens remain unknown. This table comes from immunoSEQ multiplex PCR, and its TCRdb copy is limited to in-frame clones, with some not included. Of about 69,000 clones in the sample, around nine tenths were seen once. Regarding time point: week 35, safety follow-up. It was 300 ug of mutant IDH1 20-mer peptide that made up each vaccine dose, given with topical imiquimod. Sample: PBMCs, taken from a glioma patient whose treatment included an IDH1 peptide vaccine. The receptors were sampled from a man aged 30 to 45 with glioma.

V is TRBV6-5 and J is TRBJ1-3; D call uncertain. The CDR3 has 14 amino acids. V dropped 11 bases and J dropped 0 bases, with 14 bases sitting between them. Germline loops: CDR1 MNHEY, CDR2 SVGAGI. The CDR3 DNA sequence: TGTGCCTCGAGGAAGAGTAGCTCTGGAAACACCATATATTTT. This sequence encodes CASRKSSSGNTIYF.

This chain links TRBV10-3 with TRBJ2-7, with 7 bases identical to TRBD2. This CDR3 has 11 residues. From germline, CDR1 is ENHRY and CDR2 SYGVKD. With 5 bases clipped from V and 5 bases from J, the junction kept 0 bases outside the gene matches. The CDR3 here is CAISRGDEQYF. The CDR3 bases are TGTGCCATCAGTCGGGGGGACGAGCAGTACTTC.

The V call is TRBV11-2, the J call TRBJ2-2, with D perhaps TRBD2 (6 bases). The V gene's germline CDR1 is SGHAT and CDR2 FQNNGV. V dropped 5 bases and J dropped 4 bases, with 20 bases sitting between them. The CDR3 has 17 residues. CDR3 in DNA: TGTGCCAGCAGCGCCCAGGAGGGGATAATAGGCACCGGGGAGCTGTTTTTT. Its translation is CASSAQEGIIGTGELFF.

This clone was seen just once. The chain joins TRBV7-6 to TRBJ2-1; D might be TRBD2 (5 bases). The CDR3 covers 18 residues. Between the trimmed V and J ends, which lost 1 base and 3 bases, there was a span of 19 bases. The germline gives CDR1 SGHVS, CDR2 FNYEAQ. The CDR3 nucleotides read TGTGCCAGCAGCTTAGTTGTTGCTGCCGGGGTGAGCTACAATGAGCAGTTCTTC. Amino acid sequence: CASSLVVAAGVSYNEQFF.

The rearrangement links TRBV10-3 to TRBJ2-1; a weak D match, TRBD1 (6 bases). CDR3 length: 15 amino acids. The ends were cut back, 4 bases at V and 6 bases at J, with 16 bases in the middle. CDR1 and CDR2 (germline): ENHRY, SYGVKD. The CDR3 nucleotides read TGTGCCATCAGTGTGGGGCAGGGGCCATTCAATGAGCAGTTCTTC. It codes for CAISVGQGPFNEQFF.

This sequence joins TRBV21-1 and TRBJ1-6; TRBD1 is the table's D call and was not checked against the DNA. TRBV21-1 is tagged as a pseudogene. The CDR3 covers 15 residues. CDR3 in amino acids: CASTKRGQGFSPLHF. DNA of the CDR3: TGTGCCAGCACCAAAAGGGGACAGGGGTTCTCACCCCTCCACTTT.

The chain joins TRBV25-1 to TRBJ1-3; no clear D. This CDR3 is 15 amino acids long. The V gene's germline CDR1 is MGHDK and CDR2 SYGVNS. V gave up 3 bases and J gave up 0 bases, with 9 bases separating them. As DNA, the CDR3 is TGTGCCAGCAGTGACAGGCGGAGCTCTGGAAACACCATATATTTT. Translating it yields CASSDRRSSGNTIYF.

The CDR3 region is CASSLNGQGDGYTF. The CDR3, as DNA: TGTGCCAGCAGTCTAAACGGACAGGGTGATGGCTACACCTTC. The V and J genes are TRBV27 and TRBJ1-2, with TRBD1 identical over 8 bases. This CDR3 has 14 amino acids. The germline gives CDR1 MNHEY, CDR2 SMNVEV (reference sequence). V lost 5 bases and J lost 6; bases outside the gene matches: 8.

The CDR3 nucleotides are TGTGCCAGCAGCTTGGTTGCAGGGTACAATGAGCAGTTCTTC. It codes for CASSLVAGYNEQFF. The chain employs TRBV5-6 and TRBJ2-1, with D possibly matching TRBD1 (5 bases). V lost 0 bases to trimming and J lost 4 bases, with 8 bases between them. The CDR3 loop spans 14 amino acids. Germline V gene lookup returns CDR1 SGHDT and CDR2 YYEEEE. Combining the CDR3 with reference TRBV5-6 and TRBJ2-1 gives the whole variable domain DAGVTQSPTHLIKTRGQQVTLRCSPKSGHDTVSWYQQALGQGPQFIFQYYEEEERQRGNFPDRFSGHQFPNYSSELNVNALLLGDSALYLCASSLVAGYNEQFFGPGTRLTVL.

V and J are TRBV5-4 and TRBJ1-4, with D tentatively TRBD1 (5 bases). Looked up from germline, CDR1 is SGHNT and CDR2 is YYREEE (reference sequence). The CDR3 is 15 residues long. V lost 2 bases to trimming and J lost 0 bases, with 8 bases between them. The CDR3 spells CASSFSRATNEKLFF. The CDR3 DNA follows: TGTGCCAGCAGCTTCTCCAGGGCAACTAATGAAAAACTGTTTTTT.

This clone was seen more than once but under ten times. J is TRBJ1-5 and V is TRBV18; D not certain. Germline V lookup: CDR1 KGHSH, CDR2 LQKENI. The V gene lost 0 bases and the J gene lost 0 bases, with 12 bases spanning the gap. The CDR3 is 17 amino acids. The CDR3: CASSPPGGSNSNQPQHF. CDR3 DNA sequence: TGTGCCAGCTCACCACCTGGAGGCAGTAATAGCAATCAGCCCCAGCATTTT.

In this sample, this clone turned up a few times. This sequence joins TRBV18 and TRBJ1-1; 7 positions match TRBD1. With 5 bases clipped from V and 4 bases from J, the junction kept 10 bases outside the gene matches. The CDR3 extends over 15 amino acids. Germline loops: CDR1 KGHSH, CDR2 LQKENI. The CDR3: CASSAYRGDGTEAFF. CDR3 coding DNA: TGTGCCAGCTCAGCTTACAGGGGAGACGGCACTGAAGCTTTCTTT.

This clone showed up just once. V and J are TRBV11-2 and TRBJ1-1, with D perhaps TRBD1 (6 bases). The length of the CDR3 is 16 residues. Looked up from germline, CDR1 is SGHAT and CDR2 is FQNNGV. V was shortened by 5 bases and J by 3 bases, with 19 bases between the two germline ends. The CDR3 nucleotides are TGTGCCAGCAGCACCCTAAGGGGCAGGGGTTACACTGAAGCTTTCTTT. Amino acids: CASSTLRGRGYTEAFF.

The V and J genes are TRBV27 and TRBJ2-7; 10 bases fit TRBD2. In germline, CDR1 is MNHEY, CDR2 SMNVEV (reference sequence). The CDR3 covers 17 residues. J was trimmed by 0 bases and V by 5 bases; bases with no gene match: 10. The CDR3 loop reads CASSTRLAGAASYEQYF. In DNA form, the CDR3 reads TGTGCCAGCAGTACCCGACTAGCGGGCGCGGCCTCCTACGAGCAGTACTTC.

This clone was seen only a few times. The chain couples TRBV4-1 to TRBJ1-2; a possible D gene is TRBD1 (6 bases). Germline CDR1 and CDR2: MGHRA and YSYEKL. The CDR3 is 21 residues long. Trimming shortened V by 0 bases and J by 4 bases, and 30 bases separated the two germline ends. The CDR3 DNA is TGCGCCAGCAGCCAAGATTTGGGTGGGTATAGAACCCGGGGGCGAAGCTATGGCTACACCTTC. It yields the protein CASSQDLGGYRTRGRSYGYTF.

V gene TRBV5-1 combines with J gene TRBJ2-7; D might be TRBD1 or TRBD2, each matching 5 bases. V was pared by 5 bases and J by 5 bases, with 14 bases between. CDR1 SGHRS and CDR2 YFSETQ come from the germline V gene. This CDR3 comprises 13 residues. The CDR3 DNA follows: TGCGCCAGCAGATACGGGACGTCCGACGAGCAGTACTTC. It translates to CASRYGTSDEQYF.

The chain is built from TRBV28 and TRBJ2-1; TRBD2 might be the D (7 bases). The V gene lost 10 bases and the J gene lost 8 bases, with 18 bases spanning the gap. The CDR3 runs to 13 residues. Germline V gene sequence: CDR1 MDHEN, CDR2 SYDVKM. The CDR3 region is CAIRSGGRDEQFF. The CDR3 region has the DNA TGTGCCATCCGGTCGGGGGGCCGGGATGAGCAGTTCTTC.

This chain connects TRBV27 to TRBJ2-7, with D uncertain. There are 14 residues in the CDR3. In germline, CDR1 is MNHEY, CDR2 SMNVEV (reference sequence). The germline V and J ends were trimmed by 2 bases and 3 bases, with 11 bases remaining between them. Here the CDR3 reads CASSLSRGVYEQYF. The CDR3 nucleotides read TGTGCCAGCAGTTTAAGTCGTGGCGTCTACGAGCAGTACTTC.

The rearrangement joins TRBV27 to TRBJ2-1; a weak D match, TRBD2 (5 bases). CDR1 MNHEY and CDR2 SMNVEV come from the germline V gene (reference sequence). Trimming took off 0 bases at V and 2 bases at J, with 8 bases between the two ends. This CDR3 has 15 residues. This chain's CDR3 is CASSLSWRAYNEQFF. For the CDR3, the DNA is TGTGCCAGCAGTTTATCGTGGCGGGCCTACAATGAGCAGTTCTTC.

This clone was observed a handful of times. Here the CDR3 reads CASSQDRGNYGYTF. CDR3 nucleotide sequence: TGTGCCAGCAGCCAAGACAGGGGAAACTATGGCTACACCTTC. The V and J genes are TRBV14 and TRBJ1-2, with D maybe TRBD1 (6 bases). Trimming took 0 bases from V and 2 from J, leaving 7 bases between them. The germline V gene has CDR1 SGHDN and CDR2 FVKESK. The CDR3 consists of 14 residues.

CDR3 sequence reads: CASSLLAGRSDTQYF. DNA for the CDR3: TGTGCCAGCAGTTTACTAGCGGGAAGATCAGATACGCAGTATTTT. This chain uses TRBV2 with TRBJ2-3; 10 nucleotides line up with TRBD2. The V segment lost 5 bases and the J segment 4 bases; nucleotides outside the gene matches: 6. This CDR3 is 15 amino acids long. The germline V gene has CDR1 SNHLY and CDR2 FYNNEI.

The rearrangement joins TRBV2 to TRBJ2-7; D not resolved. CDR3 length: 12 residues. V lost 1 base to trimming and J lost 5 bases, with 6 bases between them. The germline V gene has CDR1 SNHLY and CDR2 FYNNEI. The chain's CDR3 is CASSEVRNEQYF. DNA for the CDR3: TGTGCCAGCAGTGAAGTGCGAAACGAGCAGTACTTC.

The chain has TRBV5-4 and TRBJ1-1; D is perhaps TRBD1 (5 bases). CDR3 length: 13 amino acids. Germline CDR1 reads SGHNT; CDR2 reads YYREEE (reference sequence). V dropped 1 base and J dropped 3 bases, with 7 bases sitting between them. The CDR3 protein is CASSLTGHTEAFF. The CDR3 coding sequence is TGTGCCAGCAGCTTGACAGGCCACACTGAAGCTTTCTTT.

The chain's CDR3 is CASSFAEHYGYTF. In DNA, the CDR3 is TGTGCCAGCAGTTTTGCGGAACACTATGGCTACACCTTC. V usage is TRBV27 and J usage is TRBJ1-2; D not resolved. CDR3 length: 13 amino acids. CDR1 is MNHEY and CDR2 is SMNVEV in the germline V gene (reference sequence). Trimming cost V 3 bases and J 3 bases, with 8 bases left between them.